The 9 T cell receptor beta chains below come from one sample, sequenced in a study of blood T cells in healthy people across ages. For the second PCR, which ran for roughly 7 to 11 cycles, a sample-barcoded 5' primer and a J-beta primer mix were used. TCRdb reprocessed the 5' RACE reads via MiXCR and lists one record per CDR3 protein. The data show approximately 1.5 million distinct CDR3 sequences, about 32% seen once. The source material was blood. The receptor set was obtained from a woman in her 30s in good health.

The chain combines TRBV20-1 with TRBJ1-5; no definite D call. V lost 4 bases to trimming and J lost 0 bases, with 7 bases between them. The CDR3 has 13 residues. Germline values: CDR1 DFQATT, CDR2 SNEGSKA (reference sequence). The CDR3 reads CSAKGNSNQPQHF. The CDR3 nucleotides read TGCAGTGCTAAAGGAAATAGCAATCAGCCCCAGCATTTT.

This chain connects TRBV18 to TRBJ2-5; D is ambiguous. CDR3 length: 14 amino acids. Trimming shortened V by 4 bases and J by 1 base, and 10 bases separated the two germline ends. Germline assignment: CDR1 KGHSH and CDR2 LQKENI. The CDR3 here is CASSRMQVQETQYF. For the CDR3, the DNA is TGTGCCAGCTCACGCATGCAGGTCCAAGAGACCCAGTACTTC.

This clonotype was seen at least ten times. V usage is TRBV20-1 and J usage is TRBJ1-5; no clear D. The CDR3 contains 16 residues. The V gene lost 4 bases and the J gene lost 0 bases, with 16 bases spanning the gap. Per germline, CDR1 DFQATT and CDR2 SNEGSKA (reference sequence). In nucleotides, the CDR3 is TGCAGTGCTATCCGGGATCGGGCCTATAGCAATCAGCCCCAGCATTTT. Translated, it gives CSAIRDRAYSNQPQHF.

This chain uses TRBV28 with TRBJ1-1; 8 nucleotides match TRBD1. J was trimmed by 10 bases and V by 6 bases; bases with no gene match: 7. The CDR3 is made up of 12 amino acids. The germline gives CDR1 MDHEN, CDR2 SYDVKM. CDR3 amino acids: CASSLKDRVAFF. Here the CDR3 DNA reads TGTGCCAGCAGCTTGAAGGACAGGGTAGCTTTCTTT. The full variable domain, rest sourced from reference TRBV28 and TRBJ1-1, is DVKVTQSSRYLVKRTGEKVFLECVQDMDHENMFWYRQDPGLGLRLIYFSYDVKMKEKGDIPEGYSVSREKKERFSLILESASTNQTSMYLCASSLKDRVAFFGQGTRLTVV.

This sequence joins TRBV4-1 and TRBJ1-3; D is ambiguous. Germline V lookup: CDR1 MGHRA, CDR2 YSYEKL. The CDR3 spans 15 residues. V gave up 0 bases and J gave up 0 bases, with 6 bases separating them. CDR3 DNA sequence: TGCGCCAGCAGCCAAGAAAGGACCTCTGGAAACACCATATATTTT. It specifies CASSQERTSGNTIYF.

The CDR3 loop reads CASRSGTGGFDEQFF. The CDR3, as DNA: TGTGCCAGCAGAAGCGGGACAGGGGGTTTCGATGAGCAGTTCTTC. The rearrangement links TRBV6-4 to TRBJ2-1, with TRBD1 matching 11 bases. Germline V gene sequence: CDR1 MRHNA, CDR2 SNTAGT. J gave up 8 bases and V 6 bases, and 9 bases lay outside the gene matches. The CDR3 is 15 residues long.

The rearrangement uses TRBV11-2 and TRBJ2-7; possibly TRBD1 or TRBD2 for D (5 bases each). CDR3 length: 15 residues. V was shortened by 5 bases and J by 5 bases, with 19 bases between the two germline ends. The germline CDR1 and CDR2 sequences are SGHAT and FQNNGV. The CDR3 DNA follows: TGTGCCAGCAGCGAAAACCCCGGGACGGGCGACGAGCAGTACTTC. This encodes CASSENPGTGDEQYF.

This chain joins TRBV9 and TRBJ1-2; TRBD1 might be the D (6 bases). The CDR3 sequence is 15 residues long. The V gene lost 2 bases and the J gene lost 4 bases, with 15 bases spanning the gap. From germline, CDR1 is SGDLS and CDR2 YYNGEE. CDR3 sequence (DNA): TGTGCCAGCAGCGTCCTGGGGGGGGCTGCCTATGGCTACACCTTC. This translates into CASSVLGGAAYGYTF.

This clonotype was counted between two and nine times. The rearrangement links TRBV12-3 or TRBV12-4 to TRBJ1-1, with D unresolved. The V end lost 6 bases, the J end lost 6 bases, and 20 bases lay between the germline ends. The CDR3 length is 15 residues. The CDR3 coding sequence is TGTGCCAGCAGCCGACTAGCGAATGGGGTACCTGAAGCTTTCTTT. Amino acids: CASSRLANGVPEAFF.